This TCR beta chain is drawn from a study of T cell responses to AZD1222 COVID-19 vaccine. TCRdb's table, derived via immunoSEQ multiplex PCR, lists solely in-frame clones and lacks some. The sample records approximately 150,000 clones, around 88% being singletons. CDR1 and CDR2 from the germline V gene are LGHDT and YNNKEL (reference sequence). This CDR3 contains 19 residues. V lost 0 bases, J lost 6 bases, and 12 bases stayed unmatched. Sequencing was performed on peripheral blood, taken on day 0 of AZD1222 vaccination. This receptor was taken from an adult in good health. The chain joins TRBV3-1 (or the pseudogene TRBV3-2) to TRBJ1-5; 12 bases are shared with TRBD1. CDR3 amino acids: CASSQDSFLGTGGIQPQHF. CDR3 in DNA: TGTGCCAGCAGCCAAGATTCCTTTCTAGGGACAGGGGGCATTCAGCCCCAGCATTTT.